This T cell receptor (beta chain) was profiled in a study of blood T cell repertoires in COVID-19. The overall study: The samples span acute and convalescent COVID-19 from the United States, Italy and Spain. PBMCs, B-cell-depleted T cells, or T cells were the source of the cDNA or gDNA that made up the material.

The data were produced by immunoSEQ multiplex PCR, yet TCRdb's version contains in-frame clones alone and is incomplete. This sample has approximately 440,000 clones, with less than 95% found just once. This CDR3 has 17 amino acids. Germline V lookup: CDR1 SGHVS, CDR2 FNYEAQ. J lost 4 bases, V lost 2 bases, and 10 bases had no gene match. The rearrangement uses TRBV7-6 and TRBJ2-1, with 8 nucleotides matching TRBD2. The receptor's source is a man aged 18-30 years who had recovered from COVID-19. Sequenced sample: PBMCs or T cells enriched from blood (not recorded which). The DNA for the CDR3 is TGTGCCAGCAGCTTACCCCGCGGGGGCGGGAGGTACAATGAGCAGTTCTTC. Protein sequence: CASSLPRGGGRYNEQFF.